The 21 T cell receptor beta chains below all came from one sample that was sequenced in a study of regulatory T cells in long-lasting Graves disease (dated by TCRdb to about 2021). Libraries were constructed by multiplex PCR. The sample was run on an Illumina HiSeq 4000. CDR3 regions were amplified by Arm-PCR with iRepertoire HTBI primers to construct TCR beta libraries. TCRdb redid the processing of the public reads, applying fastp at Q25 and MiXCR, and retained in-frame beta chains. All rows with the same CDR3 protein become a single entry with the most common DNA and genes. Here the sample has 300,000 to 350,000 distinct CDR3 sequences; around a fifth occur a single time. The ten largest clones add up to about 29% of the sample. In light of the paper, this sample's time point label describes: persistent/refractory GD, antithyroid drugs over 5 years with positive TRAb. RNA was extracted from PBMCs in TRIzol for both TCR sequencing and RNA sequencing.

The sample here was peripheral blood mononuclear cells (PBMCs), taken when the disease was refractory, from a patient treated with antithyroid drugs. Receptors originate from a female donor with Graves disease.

CDR3 DNA: TGTGCCAGCAGTTTACGGACGGACAGGGCAGCGTTTGAAAAACTGTTTTTT. Its translation is CASSLRTDRAAFEKLFF. The chain combines TRBV12-3 or TRBV12-4 with TRBJ1-4, with 8 bases lining up with TRBD1. The CDR3 is made up of 17 amino acids. V shed 2 bases, J shed 7 bases, and the junction held 12 bases outside the gene matches.

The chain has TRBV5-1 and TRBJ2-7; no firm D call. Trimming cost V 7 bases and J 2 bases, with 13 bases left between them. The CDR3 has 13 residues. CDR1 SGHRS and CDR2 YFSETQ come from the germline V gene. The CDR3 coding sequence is TGCGCCAGCTCCTCAGGCAGGACCTACGAGCAGTACTTC. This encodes CASSSGRTYEQYF.

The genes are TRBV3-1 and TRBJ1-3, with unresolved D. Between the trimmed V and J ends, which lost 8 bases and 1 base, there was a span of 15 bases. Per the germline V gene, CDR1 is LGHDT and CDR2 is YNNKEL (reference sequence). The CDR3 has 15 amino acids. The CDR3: CASSSAAGSGNTIYF. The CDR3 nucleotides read TGTGCCAGCTCCTCTGCCGCGGGGTCTGGAAACACCATATATTTT.

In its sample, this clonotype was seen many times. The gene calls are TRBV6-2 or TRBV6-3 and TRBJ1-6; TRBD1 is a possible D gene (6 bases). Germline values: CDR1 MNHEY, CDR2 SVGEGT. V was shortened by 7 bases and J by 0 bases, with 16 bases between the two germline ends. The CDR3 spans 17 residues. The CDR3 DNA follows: TGTGCCAGCACCTATGATCAGGGGAGCTCCTATAATTCACCCCTCCACTTT. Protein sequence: CASTYDQGSSYNSPLHF.

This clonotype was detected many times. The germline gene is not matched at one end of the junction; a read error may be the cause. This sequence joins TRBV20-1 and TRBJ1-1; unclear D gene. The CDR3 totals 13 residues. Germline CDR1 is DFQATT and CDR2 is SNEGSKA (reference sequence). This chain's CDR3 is CSASAMSNSEAFF. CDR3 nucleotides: TGCAGTGCTAGTGCGATGTCGAACAGTGAAGCTTTCTTT.

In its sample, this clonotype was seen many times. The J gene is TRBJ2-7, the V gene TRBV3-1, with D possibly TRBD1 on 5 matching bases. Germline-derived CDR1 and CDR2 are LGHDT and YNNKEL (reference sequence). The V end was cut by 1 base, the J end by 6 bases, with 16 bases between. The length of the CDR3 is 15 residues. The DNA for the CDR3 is TGTGCCAGCAGCCAAGTTTGGGGCAGGCGCTCCGAGCAGTACTTC. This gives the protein CASSQVWGRRSEQYF.

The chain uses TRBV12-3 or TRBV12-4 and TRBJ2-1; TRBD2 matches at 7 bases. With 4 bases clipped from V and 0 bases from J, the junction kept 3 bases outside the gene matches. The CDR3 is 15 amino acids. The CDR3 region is CASSSSGLSYNEQFF. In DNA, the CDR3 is TGTGCCAGCAGTTCTAGCGGACTCTCCTACAATGAGCAGTTCTTC.

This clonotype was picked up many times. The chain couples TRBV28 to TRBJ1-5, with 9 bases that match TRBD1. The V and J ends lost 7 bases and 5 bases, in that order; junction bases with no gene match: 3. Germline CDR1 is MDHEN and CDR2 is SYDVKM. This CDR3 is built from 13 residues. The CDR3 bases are TGTGCCAGCACCCGGGACAGGGATCAGCCCCAGCATTTT. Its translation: CASTRDRDQPQHF.

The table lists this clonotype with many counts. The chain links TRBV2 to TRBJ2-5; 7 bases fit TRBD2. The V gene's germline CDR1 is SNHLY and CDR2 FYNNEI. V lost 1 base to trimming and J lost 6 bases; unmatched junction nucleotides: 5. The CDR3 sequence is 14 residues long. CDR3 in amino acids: CASSEGWEGKTQYF. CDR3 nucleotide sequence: TGTGCCAGCAGTGAAGGCTGGGAGGGAAAGACCCAGTACTTC. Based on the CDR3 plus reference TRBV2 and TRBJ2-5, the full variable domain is EPEVTQTPSHQVTQMGQEVILRCVPISNHLYFYWYRQILGQKVEFLVSFYNNEISEKSEIFDDQFSVERPDGSNFTLKIRSTKLEDSAMYFCASSEGWEGKTQYFGPGTRLLVL.

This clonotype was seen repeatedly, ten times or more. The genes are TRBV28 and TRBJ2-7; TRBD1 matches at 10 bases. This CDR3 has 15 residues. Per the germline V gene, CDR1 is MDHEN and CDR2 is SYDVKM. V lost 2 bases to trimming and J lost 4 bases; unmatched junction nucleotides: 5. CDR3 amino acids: CASSLLVDRGYEQYF. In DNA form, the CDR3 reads TGTGCCAGCAGTTTACTGGTGGACAGGGGGTACGAGCAGTACTTC.

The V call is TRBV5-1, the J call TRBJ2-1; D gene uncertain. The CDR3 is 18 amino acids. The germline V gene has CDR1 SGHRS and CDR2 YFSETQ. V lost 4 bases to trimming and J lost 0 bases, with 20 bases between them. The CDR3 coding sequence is TGCGCCAGCAGCCAAAGGAGAAACTACTCCCTCTCCTACAATGAGCAGTTCTTC. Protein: CASSQRRNYSLSYNEQFF.

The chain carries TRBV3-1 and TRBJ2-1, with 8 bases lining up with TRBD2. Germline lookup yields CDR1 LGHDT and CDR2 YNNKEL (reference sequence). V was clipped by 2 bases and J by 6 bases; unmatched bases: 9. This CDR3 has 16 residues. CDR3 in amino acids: CASSQFGTRAPNEQFF. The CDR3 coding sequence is TGTGCCAGCAGCCAATTCGGGACTAGAGCCCCCAATGAGCAGTTCTTC.

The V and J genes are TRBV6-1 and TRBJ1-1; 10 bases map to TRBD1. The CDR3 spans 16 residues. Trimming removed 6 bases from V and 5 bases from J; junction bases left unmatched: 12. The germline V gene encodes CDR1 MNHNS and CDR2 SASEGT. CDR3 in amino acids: CASRATGGERGTEAFF. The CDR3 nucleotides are TGTGCCAGCAGAGCGACAGGGGGCGAAAGGGGGACTGAAGCTTTCTTT.

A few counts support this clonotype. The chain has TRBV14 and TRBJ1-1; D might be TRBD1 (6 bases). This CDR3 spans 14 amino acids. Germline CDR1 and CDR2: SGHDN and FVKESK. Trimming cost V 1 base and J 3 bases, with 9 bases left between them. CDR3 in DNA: TGTGCCAGCAGCCAAGGGGGGGCCTACACTGAAGCTTTCTTT. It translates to CASSQGGAYTEAFF.

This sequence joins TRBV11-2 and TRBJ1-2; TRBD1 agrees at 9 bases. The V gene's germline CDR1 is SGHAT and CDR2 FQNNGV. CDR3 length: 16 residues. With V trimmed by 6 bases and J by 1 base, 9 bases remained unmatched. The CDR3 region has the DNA TGTGCCAGCAGGCGACTCGGACAGGGGTATAACTATGGCTACACCTTC. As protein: CASRRLGQGYNYGYTF.

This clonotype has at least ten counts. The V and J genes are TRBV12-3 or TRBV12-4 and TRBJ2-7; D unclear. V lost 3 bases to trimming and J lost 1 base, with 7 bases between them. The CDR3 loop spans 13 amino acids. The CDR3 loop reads CASSLVVSYEQYF. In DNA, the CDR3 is TGTGCCAGCAGTTTGGTCGTATCCTACGAGCAGTACTTC.

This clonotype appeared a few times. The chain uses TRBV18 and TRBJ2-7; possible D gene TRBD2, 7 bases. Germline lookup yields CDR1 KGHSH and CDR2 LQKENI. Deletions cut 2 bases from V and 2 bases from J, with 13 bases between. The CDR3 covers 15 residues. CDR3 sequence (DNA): TGTGCCAGCTCACCAAGGGGGGAGGGCCCCTACGAGCAGTACTTC. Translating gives CASSPRGEGPYEQYF.

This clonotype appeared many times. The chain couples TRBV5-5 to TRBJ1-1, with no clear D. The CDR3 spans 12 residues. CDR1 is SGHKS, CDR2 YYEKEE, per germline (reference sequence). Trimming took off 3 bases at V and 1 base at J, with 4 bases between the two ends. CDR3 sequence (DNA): TGTGCCAGCAGCTGGGAGAACACTGAAGCTTTCTTT. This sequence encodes CASSWENTEAFF.

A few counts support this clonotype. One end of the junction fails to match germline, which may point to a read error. The CDR3 loop is CASSQGVSGLSYTGELFF. The CDR3 nucleotides read TGCGCCAGCAGCCAAGGAGTCAGCGGCCTATCATACACCGGGGAGCTGTTTTTT. J is TRBJ2-2 and V is TRBV5-5, with D perhaps matching TRBD2 (5 bases). This CDR3 has 18 amino acids. Germline lookup yields CDR1 SGHKS and CDR2 YYEKEE (reference sequence).

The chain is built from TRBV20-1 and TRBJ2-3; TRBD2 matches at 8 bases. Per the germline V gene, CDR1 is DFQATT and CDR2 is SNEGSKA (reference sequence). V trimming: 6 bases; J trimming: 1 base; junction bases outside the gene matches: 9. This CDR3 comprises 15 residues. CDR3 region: CSAPLAAQGTDTQYF. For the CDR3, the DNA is TGCAGTGCCCCACTAGCGGCCCAGGGCACAGATACGCAGTATTTT.

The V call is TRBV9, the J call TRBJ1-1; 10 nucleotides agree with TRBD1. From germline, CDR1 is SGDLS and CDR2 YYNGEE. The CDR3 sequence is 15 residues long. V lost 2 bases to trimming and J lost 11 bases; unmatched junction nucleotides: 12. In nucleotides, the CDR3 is TGTGCCAGCAGCGTCACGACAGGGGGCGGCAAAAAGGCTTTCTTT. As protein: CASSVTTGGGKKAFF. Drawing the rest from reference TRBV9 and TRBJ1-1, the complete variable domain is DSGVTQTPKHLITATGQRVTLRCSPRSGDLSVYWYQQSLDQGLQFLIQYYNGEERAKGNILERFSAQQFPDLHSELNLSSLELGDSALYFCASSVTTGGGKKAFFGQGTRLTVV.